The sample holds a few counts of the clone carrying this T cell receptor beta chain. What it recognizes is unknown. Treatment given: roughly 10-day PBMC culture with coronavirus spike peptide pools or control peptides (ViraFEST assay). Roughly 2.2 million PBMCs went into each well for culture with 8.5 to 10 IU/ml IL-2 and around 9.6 ug/ml peptide pools. CDR1 is SGHNT and CDR2 is YENEEA in the germline V gene. The CDR3 consists of 13 residues. The V end lost 1 base, the J end lost 0 bases, and 3 bases lay between the germline ends. With the Oncomine TCR Beta short-read assay, DNA from cultured CD4+ T cells was sequenced. TCRdb itself ran the PCR reads through MiXCR, one entry per CDR3 protein. The sample has some 17,000 distinct CDR3 sequences; approximately 50% are singletons. These data come from a study of vaccination and CD4 T cells after COVID-19. Study-level information: The post-COVID sampling time was a median 101 days after diagnosis, ranging from 35 to 161. Samples were taken after vaccination, a median of roughly 65 days after dose two, with a range of 14 to 241.

Findings and caveats of the study: In convalescent patients, 304 of 307 vaccine-specific clones were spike mono-reactive.

This sample comprised CD4+ T cells from blood, cultured in vitro, obtained before SARS-CoV-2 vaccination. The rearrangement joins TRBV11-3 to TRBJ1-1; D is unresolved. This clonotype originated in a human donor who had recovered from COVID-19. The CDR3: CASSLGVNTEAFF. The DNA for the CDR3 is TGTGCCAGCAGCTTAGGGGTGAACACTGAAGCTTTCTTT.